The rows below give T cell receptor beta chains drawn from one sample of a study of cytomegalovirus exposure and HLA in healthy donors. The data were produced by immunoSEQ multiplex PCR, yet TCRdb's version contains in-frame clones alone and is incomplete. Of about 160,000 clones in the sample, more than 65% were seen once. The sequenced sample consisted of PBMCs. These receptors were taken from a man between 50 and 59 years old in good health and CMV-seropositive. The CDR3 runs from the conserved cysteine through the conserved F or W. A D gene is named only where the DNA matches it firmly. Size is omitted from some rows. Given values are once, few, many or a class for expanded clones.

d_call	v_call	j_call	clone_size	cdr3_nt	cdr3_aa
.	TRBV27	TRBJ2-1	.	TGTGCCAGCAGTACGAGCGGCTCCTCCTACAATGAGCAGTTCTTC	CASSTSGSSYNEQFF
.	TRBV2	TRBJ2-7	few	TGTGCCAGCGGAGAGGGTTACGTCTCCTACGAGCAGTACTTC	CASGEGYVSYEQYF
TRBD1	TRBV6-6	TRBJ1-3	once	TGTGCCAGTCGCAGGGGGACAGGCTCCTCTGGAAACACCATATATTTT	CASRRGTGSSGNTIYF
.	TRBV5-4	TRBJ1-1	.	TGTGCCAGCAGCTCACCTCAGGATTTGAACACTGAAGCTTTCTTT	CASSSPQDLNTEAFF
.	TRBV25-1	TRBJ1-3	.	TGTGCCAGCAGTCTCAGGGAGGGCTCTGGAAACACCATATATTTT	CASSLREGSGNTIYF
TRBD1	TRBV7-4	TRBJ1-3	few	TGTGCCAGCAGCCGTACAGGGGATTTACGACATGGGGGAAACACCATATATTTT	CASSRTGDLRHGGNTIYF
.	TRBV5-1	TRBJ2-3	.	TGCGCCAGCAGTCGTTCGCGGGGATCACCGCCAGATACGCAGTATTTT	CASSRSRGSPPDTQYF
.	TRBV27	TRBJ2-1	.	TGTGCCAGCAGTTTGAACAGGGCATACAATGAGCAGTTCTTC	CASSLNRAYNEQFF
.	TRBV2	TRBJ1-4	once	TGTGCCAGCAGGTCGTGGGGGGTAGGCGAAAAACTGTTTTTT	CASRSWGVGEKLFF
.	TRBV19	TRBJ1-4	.	TGTGCCAGTACCCCAGGGAGGACGCGGGGTGAAAAACTGTTTTTT	CASTPGRTRGEKLFF
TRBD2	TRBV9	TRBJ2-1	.	TGTGCCAGCAGCGTAGGAGCGGGGTTAATTGATGAGCAGTTCTTC	CASSVGAGLIDEQFF
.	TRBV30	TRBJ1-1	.	TGTGCCTGGAGCGCCCGGAGGGCGGCGGGGCGACCTGAAGCTTTCTTT	CAWSARRAAGRPEAFF
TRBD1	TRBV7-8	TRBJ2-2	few	TGTGCCAGCAGCAGGCCGACAGGGGCGGGTGACACCGGGGAGCTGTTTTTT	CASSRPTGAGDTGELFF
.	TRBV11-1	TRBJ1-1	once	TGTGCCAGCAGCTTTCAGGAGAACACTGAAGCTTTCTTT	CASSFQENTEAFF
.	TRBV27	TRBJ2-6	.	TGTGCCAGCAGTTTATCGAGACAGAACACTGGGGCCAACGTCCTGACTTTC	CASSLSRQNTGANVLTF